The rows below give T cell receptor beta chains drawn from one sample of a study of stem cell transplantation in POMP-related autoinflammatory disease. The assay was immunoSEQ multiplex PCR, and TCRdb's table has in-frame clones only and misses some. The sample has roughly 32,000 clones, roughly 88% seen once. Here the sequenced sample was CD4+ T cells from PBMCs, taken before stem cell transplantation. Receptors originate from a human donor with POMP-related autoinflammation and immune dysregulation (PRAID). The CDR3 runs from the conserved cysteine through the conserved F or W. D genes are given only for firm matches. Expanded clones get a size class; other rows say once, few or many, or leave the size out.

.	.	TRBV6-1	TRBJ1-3	TGTGCCAGCAGTGCCCAACAAGGGGGGTCTGGAAACACCATATATTTT	CASSAQQGGSGNTIYF
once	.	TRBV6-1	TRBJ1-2	TGTGCCAGCAGTGGCCCTGGCTACACCTTC	CASSGPGYTF
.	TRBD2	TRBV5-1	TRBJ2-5	TGCGCCAGCAGCCCCCTTAGCGGGAGAGGCCCCCAAGAGACCCAGTACTTC	CASSPLSGRGPQETQYF
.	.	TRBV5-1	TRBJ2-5	TGCGCCAGCAGCTTGGGGAGGGAGACCCAGTACTTC	CASSLGRETQYF
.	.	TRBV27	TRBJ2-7	TGTGCCAGCAGTTACCGGACGGAAAGCTACGAGCAGTACTTC	CASSYRTESYEQYF
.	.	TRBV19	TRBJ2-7	TGTGCCAGTAGTATAGAGCGGGCTTCCTACGAGCAGTACTTC	CASSIERASYEQYF
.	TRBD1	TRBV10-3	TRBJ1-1	TGTGCCATCAGCGCAGCCGGGACAGGGGTGAACACTGAAGCTTTCTTT	CAISAAGTGVNTEAFF
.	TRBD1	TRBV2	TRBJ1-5	TGTGCCAGCAGTGTAACGGGACAGGGGGTGGGTCAGCCCCAGCATTTT	CASSVTGQGVGQPQHF
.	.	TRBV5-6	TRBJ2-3	TGTGCCAGCAGCACCTCAGGTACGCAGTATTTT	CASSTSGTQYF
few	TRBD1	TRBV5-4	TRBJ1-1	TGTGCCAGCAGCTTGGCGACAGGGGAGAAAGCTTTCTTT	CASSLATGEKAFF
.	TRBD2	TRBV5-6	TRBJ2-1	TGTGCCAGCAGTCGACAACTAGCGGGAGGGCCAGCACGATACAATGAGCAGTTCTTC	CASSRQLAGGPARYNEQFF
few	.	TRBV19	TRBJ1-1	TGTGCCAGTAAGGCCAGCTCGAGAACACGAGTTGAAGCTTTCTTT	CASKASSRTRVEAFF
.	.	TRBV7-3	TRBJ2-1	TGTGCCAGCAGCCTCCAAGGGTACAATGAGCAGTTCTTC	CASSLQGYNEQFF
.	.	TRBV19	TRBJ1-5	TGTGCCAGTAGTATAGAAAGGGGTGGGTATGGGCCCCAGCATTTT	CASSIERGGYGPQHF
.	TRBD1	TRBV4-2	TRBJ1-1	TGTGCCAGCAGCCCCACAGGGGGAGGCACTGAAGCTTTCTTT	CASSPTGGGTEAFF
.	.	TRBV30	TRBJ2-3	TGTGCCTGGAGTAACCGGGACGGGGGTACGCAGTATTTT	CAWSNRDGGTQYF
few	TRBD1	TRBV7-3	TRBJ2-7	TGTGCCAGCAGCCCCCGACAGGGGATCAACGAGCAGTACTTC	CASSPRQGINEQYF
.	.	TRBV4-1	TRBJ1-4	TGCGCCAGCAGCGTTCGGGGGATAACTAATGAAAAACTGTTTTTT	CASSVRGITNEKLFF
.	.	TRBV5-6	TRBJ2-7	TGTGCCAGCAGCACCCGGAGGGGGCGATACTACGAGCAGTACTTC	CASSTRRGRYYEQYF
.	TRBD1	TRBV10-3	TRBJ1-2	TGTGCCATCAAAACGGACAGGCCCTATGGCTACACCTTC	CAIKTDRPYGYTF
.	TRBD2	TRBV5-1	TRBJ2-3	TGCGCCAGCAGCTCAGTCGGACTAGCGGGGGGGCGCACAGATACGCAGTATTTT	CASSSVGLAGGRTDTQYF
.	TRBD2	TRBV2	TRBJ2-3	TGTGCCAGCGGGGGACTAGCGGGGGAGTCGGATACGCAGTATTTT	CASGGLAGESDTQYF